The 18 T cell receptor beta chains below all came from one sample that was sequenced in a study of tissue T cells after allogeneic stem cell transplantation. Generated by immunoSEQ multiplex PCR, the TCRdb table keeps only in-frame clones and is missing some. The data hold about 17,000 clones, with 70% observed a single time. The sequenced material came from spleen. These receptors all come from a female BALB/c mouse in good health. MHC haplotype: H2-d.

On this clone: Germline and genes: mouse. The CDR3 end is not reached by the read, which stops 1 residue before it; the germline J gene fills it in. The chain combines TRBV13-2 with TRBJ1-4, with a possible D match to TRBD1 (6 bases). In germline, CDR1 is NNHNN, CDR2 SYGAGS (reference sequence). Between the trimmed V and J ends, which lost 2 bases and 4 bases, there was a span of 9 bases. The CDR3 consists of 14 residues. CDR3 loop: CASGDRDNNERLFF. Incomplete CDR3 DNA: TGTGCCAGCGGTGACCGGGACAACAACGAAAGATTATTT.

Details on this clone: Gene names follow the mouse nomenclature. Read data end 1 residue before the CDR3 end; the end is taken from the germline J gene. J is TRBJ2-2 and V is TRBV4, with 9 bases aligning to TRBD1. The CDR3 is 15 amino acids. Germline V gene data show CDR1 as LGHDT and CDR2 as YNNKQL (reference sequence). J lost 6 bases, V lost 4 bases, and 6 bases had no gene match. The CDR3 loop reads CASSSYRGRPGQLYF. The DNA read from the CDR3 is TGTGCCAGCAGCTCCTACAGGGGGCGCCCCGGGCAGCTCTAC.

Points on this clone: These gene names are mouse names. The read terminates 1 residue before the CDR3 end, so the remaining end is supplied by the germline J gene. This chain links TRBV19 with TRBJ2-3; D possibly uses TRBD1 or TRBD2 (5 bases each). V dropped 2 bases and J dropped 3 bases, with 7 bases sitting between them. CDR1 and CDR2 (germline): FNHDT, SITEND (reference sequence). The CDR3 has 13 residues. CDR3 DNA (partial): TGTGCCAGCAGTATCGGGACGGCAGAAACGCTGTAT. Translation gives CASSIGTAETLY. In full, the CDR3 reads CASSIGTAETLYF.

This clone was detected a few times. Genes and germline come from the mouse. From the germline J gene comes the end of the CDR3, since the read stops 1 residue before it. This chain joins TRBV20 and TRBJ2-7; TRBD2 matches at 10 bases. Trimming took 2 bases from V and 3 from J; bases not matched to a gene: 1. Looked up from germline, CDR1 is GFQATS and CDR2 is STVNSAI. This CDR3 has 13 amino acids. Partial CDR3 DNA: TGTGGTGCTAGGACTGGGGGGGACTATGAACAGTAC. Protein: CGARTGGDYEQY. The full CDR3 reads CGARTGGDYEQYF.

A word on this clone: The gene names given are mouse names. The read finishes 1 residue shy of the CDR3 end, and the germline J gene is used to complete it. This chain uses TRBV3 with TRBJ2-7, with D perhaps TRBD2 (7 bases). V gave up 1 base and J gave up 5 bases, with 9 bases separating them. Germline lookup yields CDR1 SNHLY and CDR2 FYNGKV (reference sequence). The CDR3 loop spans 13 amino acids. CDR3 residues: CASSLEGGDEQYF. The sequenced part of the CDR3 DNA is TGTGCCAGCAGCTTAGAAGGGGGGGATGAACAGTAC.

About this clone: Mouse germline and gene names are used. The DNA read from the CDR3 is TGTGCCAGCCGGACTGGGGGGAGCTATGCTGAGCAGTTC. This codes for CASRTGGSYAEQF. The entire CDR3 sequence reads CASRTGGSYAEQFF. This chain uses TRBV19 with TRBJ2-1, with 11 positions matching TRBD2. The CDR3 end falls 1 residue outside the read, so it is completed with the germline J gene. This CDR3 is 14 amino acids long. Germline CDR1 and CDR2: FNHDT and SITEND (reference sequence). V shed 7 bases and J 3 bases; nucleotides not matched to a gene: 3.

On this clone itself: Genes here carry mouse names. Read coverage stops 1 residue before the CDR3 terminus; the germline J gene supplies the remainder. V usage is TRBV19 and J usage is TRBJ1-5, with D unclear. In germline, CDR1 is FNHDT, CDR2 SITEND (reference sequence). This CDR3 has 14 amino acids. Deletions cut 2 bases from V and 0 bases from J, with 6 bases between. The sequenced part of the CDR3 DNA is TGTGCCAGCAGTATGGGGAATAACAACCAGGCTCCGCTT. Residues: CASSMGNNNQAPL. In full, the CDR3 reads CASSMGNNNQAPLF.

Points on this clone: Gene names are mouse gene names. The DNA read from the CDR3 is TGTGCCAGCAGTCTCCGGGGGGGCGGTGGCGAAAGATTATTT. As protein: CASSLRGGGGERLF. The full CDR3 protein reads CASSLRGGGGERLFF. The J gene is TRBJ1-4, the V gene TRBV24; D might be TRBD1 (6 bases). The CDR3 goes on 1 residue after the read ends, and that part is filled in from the germline J gene. This CDR3 contains 15 residues. The germline V and J ends were trimmed by 3 bases and 7 bases, with 15 bases remaining between them. In germline, CDR1 is KGHTA, CDR2 FRNEEI.

In this sample, this clone turned up a few times. Any gene name here is a mouse gene name. The missing CDR3 end, 1 residue past where the read stops, is filled in from the germline J gene. The identical CDR3 is also encoded by other nucleotide sequences in the sample. V gene TRBV31 combines with J gene TRBJ1-4, with D maybe TRBD1 (6 bases). There are 14 residues in the CDR3. Between the trimmed V and J ends, which lost 0 bases and 2 bases, there was a span of 7 bases. CDR1 and CDR2 (germline): GKSSPN, SITVG. CDR3 residues: CAWSLGQSNERLFF. CDR3 DNA, as far as it was read: TGTGCCTGGAGTCTAGGACAGTCCAACGAAAGATTATTT.

Notes on this clone: All gene names here are mouse names. The sequenced CDR3 bases are TGTGCTAGCAGTTTAAATGCAAACACAGAAGTCTTC. It is translated as CASSLNANTEVF. The whole CDR3 reads CASSLNANTEVFF. This sequence joins TRBV29 and TRBJ1-1; unclear D gene. Read coverage stops 1 residue before the CDR3 terminus; the germline J gene supplies the remainder. CDR3 length: 13 amino acids. V was trimmed by 2 bases and J by 0 bases, leaving 4 bases between them. Looked up from germline, CDR1 is MSHET and CDR2 is SYDVDS.

To note about this clone: The genes and germline here are from mouse. The observed sequence ends 1 residue before the CDR3 terminus, with the missing tail filled in from the germline J gene. The chain is built from TRBV14 and TRBJ2-3; 10 positions agree with TRBD2. CDR3 length: 15 residues. Trimming cost V 5 bases and J 2 bases; bases outside gene matches: 5. The germline CDR1 and CDR2 sequences are SGHDT and FRDEAV. The chain's CDR3 is CASSPLGGLAETLYF. CDR3 DNA (partial): TGTGCCAGCAGCCCCCTGGGGGGGCTTGCAGAAACGCTGTAT. Complete variable domain (other parts from reference TRBV14 and TRBJ2-3): EAGVTQSPRYAVLQEGQAVSFWCDPISGHDTLYWYQQPRDQGPQLLVYFRDEAVIDNSQLPSDRFSAVRPKGTNSTLKIQSAKQGDTATYLCASSPLGGLAETLYFGSGTRLTVL.

In the case of this clone: The genes and germline here are from mouse. The CDR3 end lies 1 residue beyond the end of the read and is filled in from the germline J gene. The chain is built from TRBV5 and TRBJ1-4, with 9 bases fitting TRBD1. With 3 bases clipped from V and 3 bases from J, the junction kept 5 bases outside the gene matches. CDR3 length: 16 amino acids. Germline CDR1 and CDR2: LGHNA and YNLKQL (reference sequence). The CDR3 DNA, read in part, is TGTGCCAGCAGCCATCCGGGACAGGGAACCAACGAAAGATTATTT. Translating it yields CASSHPGQGTNERLF. The complete CDR3 sequence is CASSHPGQGTNERLFF.

The table lists this clone with a few counts. Genes here carry mouse names. The DNA ends 1 residue before the CDR3 does, and the rest of the CDR3 is filled in from the germline J gene. The V and J genes are TRBV13-2 and TRBJ2-1; 7 bases map to TRBD1. The CDR3 runs 16 residues. J gave up 4 bases and V 2 bases, and 9 bases lay outside the gene matches. The germline V gene encodes CDR1 NNHNN and CDR2 SYGAGS (reference sequence). The CDR3 bases that were read are TGTGCCAGCGGTGAGTACAGGGGAGTGAGGTATGCTGAGCAGTTC. It yields the protein CASGEYRGVRYAEQF. In full, the CDR3 is CASGEYRGVRYAEQFF.

Worth noting for this clone: Mouse gene names and germline throughout. The read stops 1 residue short of the end of the CDR3; the missing end is completed from the germline J gene. This sequence joins TRBV2 and TRBJ2-2; the D gene is possibly TRBD1 (6 bases). Germline V gene lookup returns CDR1 LGHNA and CDR2 YSYQKL. This CDR3 region has 17 residues. V lost 3 bases, J lost 0 bases, and 14 bases lay in between. This CDR3 is CASSQSPGHANTGQLYF. CDR3 DNA, as far as it was read: TGTGCCAGCAGCCAGAGCCCGGGACATGCAAACACCGGGCAGCTCTAC. Full variable domain (rest looked up from reference TRBV2 and TRBJ2-2): DPKIIQKPKYLVAVTGSEKILICEQYLGHNAMYWYRQSAKKPLEFMFSYSYQKLMDNQTASSRFQPQSSKKNHLDLQITALKPDDSATYFCASSQSPGHANTGQLYFGEGSKLTVL.

Notes on this clone: Genes here carry mouse names. The CDR3 here is CASGGGQGDYAEQFF. The sequenced CDR3 bases are TGTGCCAGCGGTGGGGGACAGGGGGACTATGCTGAGCAGTTC. The chain has TRBV13-2 and TRBJ2-1; 11 nucleotides match TRBD1. The CDR3 extends 1 residue past the end of the read, so its final part is completed from the germline J gene. CDR1 NNHNN and CDR2 SYGAGS come from the germline V gene (reference sequence). The CDR3 has 15 amino acids. After removal of 3 bases from V and 2 bases from J, the junction contained 1 base not matched to a gene.

In its sample, this clone was seen a few times. The gene names here belong to mouse. With the read ending 1 residue before the CDR3 end, the germline J gene is used to fill in that end. V is TRBV29 and J is TRBJ2-5; 7 bases agree with TRBD1. Germline V gene lookup returns CDR1 MSHET and CDR2 SYDVDS. The V gene end was trimmed by 4 bases and the J gene end by 2 bases; junction bases not matched to a gene: 6. The CDR3 has 15 residues. CDR3 sequence reads: CASSSQQGSQDTQYF. The sequenced part of the CDR3 DNA is TGTGCTAGCAGTTCTCAACAGGGGAGCCAAGACACCCAGTAC.

Details on this clone: Gene names refer to mouse genes. The CDR3 is cut off 1 residue early in the read; its end comes from the germline J gene. The chain carries TRBV2 and TRBJ2-5, with 12 positions matching TRBD2. Unmatched junction bases numbered 10, after V lost 2 bases and J lost 4 bases. This CDR3 spans 18 amino acids. In germline, CDR1 is LGHNA, CDR2 YSYQKL. The sequenced part of the CDR3 DNA is TGTGCCAGCAGCCAATCTCCCGGGACTGGGGGGCGGGAAGACACCCAGTAC. This codes for CASSQSPGTGGREDTQY. The whole CDR3 is CASSQSPGTGGREDTQYF.

This clone has more than one count but fewer than ten. Gene names refer to mouse genes. The read ends 1 residue shy of where the CDR3 ends; the end is completed using the germline J gene. This chain uses TRBV19 with TRBJ1-4; 12 positions match TRBD1. Germline V gene data show CDR1 as FNHDT and CDR2 as SITEND (reference sequence). This CDR3 comprises 18 residues. The V segment lost 4 bases and the J segment 1 base; nucleotides outside the gene matches: 8. The sequenced CDR3 bases are TGTGCCAGCAGTCCTCTCCGGGACAGGGGGCCTTCCAACGAAAGATTATTT. It codes for CASSPLRDRGPSNERLF. The whole CDR3 region reads CASSPLRDRGPSNERLFF.